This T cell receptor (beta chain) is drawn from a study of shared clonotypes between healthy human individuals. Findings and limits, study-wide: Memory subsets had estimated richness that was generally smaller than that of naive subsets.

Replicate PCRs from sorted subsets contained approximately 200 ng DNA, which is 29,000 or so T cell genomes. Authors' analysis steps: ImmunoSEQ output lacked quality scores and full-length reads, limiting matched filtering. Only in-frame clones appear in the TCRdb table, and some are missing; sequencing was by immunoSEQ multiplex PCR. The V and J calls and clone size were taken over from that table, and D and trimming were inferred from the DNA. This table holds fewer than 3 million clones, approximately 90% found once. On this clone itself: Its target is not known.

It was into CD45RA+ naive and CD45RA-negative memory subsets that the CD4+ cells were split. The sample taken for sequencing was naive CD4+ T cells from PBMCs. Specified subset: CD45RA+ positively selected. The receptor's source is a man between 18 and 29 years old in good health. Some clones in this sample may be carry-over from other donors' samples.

CDR3: CAISEWGPSNYGYTF. In DNA form, the CDR3 reads TGTGCCATCAGTGAATGGGGACCGTCAAACTATGGCTACACCTTC. This chain joins TRBV10-3 and TRBJ1-2, with a possible D match to TRBD1 (5 bases). Germline lookup yields CDR1 ENHRY and CDR2 SYGVKD. This CDR3 is built from 15 residues. V was pared by 3 bases and J by 2 bases, with 13 bases between.